This T cell receptor beta chain stems from a study of cytomegalovirus exposure and HLA in healthy donors. Researchers ran the PCR with 60 Vbeta and 13 Jbeta primers. This table comes from immunoSEQ multiplex PCR, and its TCRdb copy is limited to in-frame clones, with some not included. Of about 160,000 clones listed, just over 70% were seen once; the top ten hold approximately 4.6%. Points from the study as a whole: Among TCR beta chains, those listed as cytomegalovirus-associated numbered fewer than 200. Later analysis identified a missense DCLRE1C variant that was linked to TCR beta V- and J-gene trimming. Exclusion as indistinguishable affected some V segments, including TRBV6-2 and TRBV6-3.

Germline CDR1 reads SEHNR; CDR2 reads FQNEAQ (reference sequence). V dropped 3 bases and J dropped 8 bases, with 17 bases sitting between them. The CDR3 is 15 residues long. With regard to this clone: The antigen is unknown.

This chain links TRBV7-9 with TRBJ2-1; D is possibly TRBD2 (6 bases). Material: PBMCs. The origin of this receptor is a young man in good health and CMV-seropositive. The DNA of the CDR3 is TGTGCCAGCAGCTTCCGCTCGGGACTGGGGGATGAGCAGTTCTTC. Encoded protein: CASSFRSGLGDEQFF.